This T cell receptor (beta chain) was identified during a study of molecular identifiers for immune sequencing clone quantification. The CDR3 totals 14 residues. V dropped 4 bases and J dropped 1; count of bases not matched to a gene: 3. TCRdb ran MiXCR on the PCR reads and lists one entry per CDR3 protein. The sample holds 9,800 or so distinct CDR3 sequences, approximately 19% seen once. This clonotype ranks as medium-sized (0.01 to 0.1%). Sorting was used to obtain naive CD8 T cells (CD8+CD4-CCR7+CD45RA+). This chain connects TRBV12-3 or TRBV12-4 to TRBJ2-5; 7 bases align to TRBD1. Sequencing input: naive CD8+ T cells from blood, with Jurkat cell RNA spiked in. Subset in this sample: FACS-sorted CD8+CD4-CCR7+CD45RA+ naive T cells. The sequence was obtained from a human donor in good health. Some libraries in this study had Jurkat cell RNA spiked in. CDR3 residues: CASSSGQFQETQYF. CDR3 DNA sequence: TGTGCCAGCAGTTCGGGACAGTTCCAAGAGACCCAGTACTTC.